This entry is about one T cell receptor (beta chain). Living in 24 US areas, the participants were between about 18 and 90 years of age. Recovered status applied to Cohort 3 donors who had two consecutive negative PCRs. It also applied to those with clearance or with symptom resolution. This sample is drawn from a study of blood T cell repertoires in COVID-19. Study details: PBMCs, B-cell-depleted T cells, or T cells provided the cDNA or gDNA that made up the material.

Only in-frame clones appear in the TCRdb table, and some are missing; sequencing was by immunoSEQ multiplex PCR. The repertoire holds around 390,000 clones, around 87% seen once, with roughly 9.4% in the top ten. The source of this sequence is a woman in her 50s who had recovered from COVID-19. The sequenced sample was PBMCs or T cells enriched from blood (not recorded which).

The CDR3 loop is CASSLALQETQYF. CDR3 nucleotide sequence: TGTGCCAGCAGCTTAGCACTTCAAGAGACCCAGTACTTC. The V and J genes are TRBV7-8 and TRBJ2-5; no definite D call. V lost 0 bases and J lost 2, with 4 bases in between. Germline-derived CDR1 and CDR2 are SGHVS and FQNEAQ. CDR3 size: 13 residues.